This T cell receptor beta chain was obtained from a study of blood T cell repertoires in COVID-19. Study as a whole: Sources were T cells, B-cell-depleted T cells, or PBMCs; the material itself was cDNA or gDNA.

This clone turned up a few times. This table comes from immunoSEQ multiplex PCR, and its TCRdb copy is limited to in-frame clones, with some not included. Of 400,000 to 550,000 clones listed, nearly 90% are singletons. The CDR3 is made up of 14 amino acids. Deletions cut 0 bases from V and 8 bases from J, with 11 bases between. The germline V gene encodes CDR1 MGHRA and CDR2 YSYEKL. The genes are TRBV4-1 and TRBJ2-1; possible D gene TRBD2, 7 bases. Sequenced: PBMCs or T cells enriched from blood (not recorded which). This TCR was recovered from a woman between 18 and 29 years old with acute COVID-19. CDR3 sequence: CASSQDRGGDEQFF. CDR3 sequence (DNA): TGCGCCAGCAGCCAAGACAGGGGAGGGGATGAGCAGTTCTTC.